A selection of T cell receptor beta chains follows, all from one sample in a study of blood T cell repertoires in COVID-19. Sequencing used immunoSEQ multiplex PCR; TCRdb keeps in-frame clones, though not all of them. The sample records 65,000 to 90,000 clones, approximately 90% being singletons. Sequencing was done on a sample of peripheral blood. The receptors shown here come from a woman of 80 years or more with acute or convalescent COVID-19. The CDR3 runs from the conserved cysteine through the conserved F or W. D genes are given only for firm matches. Clone size is stated in some rows and not others, as once, few, many or a class when expanded.

abundance | len | j_gene | d_gene | v_gene | CDR3aa | CDR3nt
- | 17 | TRBJ2-7 | - | TRBV24-1 | CATSDSRAGQIPRGQYF | TGTGCCACCAGTGATTCAAGGGCAGGGCAGATACCACGTGGGCAGTACTTC
- | 13 | TRBJ2-7 | - | TRBV5-1 | CASSITGTYEQYF | TGCGCCAGCAGCATAACCGGGACCTACGAGCAGTACTTC
- | 15 | TRBJ2-5 | - | TRBV27 | CASSLSFRVLETQYF | TGTGCCAGCAGTTTAAGCTTCAGGGTTTTGGAGACCCAGTACTTC
- | 17 | TRBJ2-1 | TRBD2 | TRBV5-1 | CASSPGTSGPSYNEQFF | TGCGCCAGCAGCCCTGGGACTAGCGGGCCGTCCTACAATGAGCAGTTCTTC
- | 16 | TRBJ1-2 | - | TRBV7-9 | CASSLEISGTPYGYTF | TGTGCCAGCAGCTTAGAGATATCCGGGACACCTTATGGCTACACCTTC
- | 14 | TRBJ1-1 | - | TRBV27 | CASSKRDSNTEAFF | TGTGCCAGCAGTAAGCGGGACTCGAACACTGAAGCTTTCTTT
- | 15 | TRBJ2-5 | - | TRBV5-5 | CASSLAEAPQETQYF | TGTGCCAGCAGCTTGGCAGAGGCCCCGCAAGAGACCCAGTACTTC
once | 17 | TRBJ1-6 | TRBD1 | TRBV19 | CASSITDPGQGGSPLHF | TGTGCCAGTAGTATAACCGATCCGGGACAGGGCGGCTCACCCCTCCACTTT
once | 14 | TRBJ1-1 | TRBD1 | TRBV4-3 | CASSQDLGQYEAFF | TGCGCCAGCAGCCAAGATTTGGGACAGTATGAAGCTTTCTTT
- | 14 | TRBJ2-5 | - | TRBV2 | CASSQTEIQETQYF | TGTGCCAGCAGTCAGACAGAAATTCAAGAGACCCAGTACTTC
- | 17 | TRBJ1-2 | TRBD1 | TRBV18 | CASSPNRGQGADYGYTF | TGTGCCAGCTCACCAAACAGAGGACAGGGGGCCGACTATGGCTACACCTTC
- | 19 | TRBJ2-6 | - | TRBV7-9 | CASSSVTGQPPSGANVLTF | TGTGCCAGCAGCTCGGTTACGGGACAACCTCCCTCTGGGGCCAACGTCCTGACTTTC
- | 15 | TRBJ1-5 | - | TRBV19 | CASSIRDGNQKPQHF | TGTGCCAGTAGTATACGTGACGGGAACCAGAAGCCCCAGCATTTT
- | 15 | TRBJ1-6 | - | TRBV4-1 | CASSQTSFEGSPLHF | TGCGCCAGCAGCCAAACATCTTTTGAGGGTTCACCCCTCCACTTT
- | 16 | TRBJ2-2 | TRBD2 | TRBV9 | CASSRGVRVNTGELFF | TGTGCCAGCAGCCGGGGGGTGAGGGTCAACACCGGGGAGCTGTTTTTT